The T cell receptor (beta chain) described here comes from a study of T cells in Graves' hyperthyroidism and ophthalmopathy. Study outcomes and limitations: Within blood appeared most thyroid clonotypes that had expanded above 0.001.

TCR beta CDR3 region amplification was performed from RNA transcripts. Using the HTBI primer set, a first-round RT-PCR was run on the TCR CDR3. TCRdb independently ran MiXCR on the multiplex PCR reads; one entry per CDR3 protein. The data show around 200,000 distinct CDR3 sequences, with approximately 17% seen just once and approximately 28% held by the top ten. Calling Graves' hyperthyroidism stable meant ophthalmopathy did not progress within 18 months. PBMCs came from roughly 10 ml fresh peripheral blood. This clonotype was found a few times. What it recognizes is unknown. The germline gene is not matched at one end of the junction; a read error may be the cause. The sequenced sample consisted of blood. This clonotype originated in a woman aged 45-60 years with Graves' hyperthyroidism.

The CDR3 bases are TGTGCCTGCAGTGGCGATTTCATACAGGGAAGGGGCGAGCAGTACTTC. This gives the protein CACSGDFIQGRGEQYF. The rearrangement links TRBV6-1 to TRBJ2-7; tentatively, D is TRBD1 (6 bases). The CDR3 consists of 16 residues. Germline CDR1 MNHNS, CDR2 SASEGT.